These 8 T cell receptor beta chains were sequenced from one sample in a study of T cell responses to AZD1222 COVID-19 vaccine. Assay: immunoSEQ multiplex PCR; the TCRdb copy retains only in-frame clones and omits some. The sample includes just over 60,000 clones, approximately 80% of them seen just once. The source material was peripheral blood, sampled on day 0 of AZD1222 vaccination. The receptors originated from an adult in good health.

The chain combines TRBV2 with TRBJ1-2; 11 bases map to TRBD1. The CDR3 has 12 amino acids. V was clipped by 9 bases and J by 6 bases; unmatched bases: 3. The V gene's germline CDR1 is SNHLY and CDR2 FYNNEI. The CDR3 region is CASGQGANGYTF. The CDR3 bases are TGTGCCAGTGGACAGGGGGCGAATGGCTACACCTTC. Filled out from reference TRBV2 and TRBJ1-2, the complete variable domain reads EPEVTQTPSHQVTQMGQEVILRCVPISNHLYFYWYRQILGQKVEFLVSFYNNEISEKSEIFDDQFSVERPDGSNFTLKIRSTKLEDSAMYFCASGQGANGYTFGSGTRLTVV.

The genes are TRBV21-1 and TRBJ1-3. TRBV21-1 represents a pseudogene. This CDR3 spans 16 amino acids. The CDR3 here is CASSKVSAWAGNTIYF. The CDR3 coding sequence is TGTGCCAGCAGCAAAGTCTCTGCGTGGGCTGGAAACACCATATATTTT.

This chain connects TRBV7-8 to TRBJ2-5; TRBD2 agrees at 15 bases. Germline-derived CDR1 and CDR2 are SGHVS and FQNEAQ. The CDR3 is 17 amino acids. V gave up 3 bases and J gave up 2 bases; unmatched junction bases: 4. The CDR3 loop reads CASSLGTSGGSQETQYF. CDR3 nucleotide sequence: TGTGCCAGCAGCTTGGGGACTAGCGGGGGGTCTCAAGAGACCCAGTACTTC.

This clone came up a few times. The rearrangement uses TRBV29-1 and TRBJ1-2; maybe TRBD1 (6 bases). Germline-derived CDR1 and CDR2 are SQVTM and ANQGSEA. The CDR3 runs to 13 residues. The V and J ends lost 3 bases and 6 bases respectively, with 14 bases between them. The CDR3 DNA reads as TGCAGCGTTGACGCAACAGGGTACAATGGCTACACCTTC. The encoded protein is CSVDATGYNGYTF.

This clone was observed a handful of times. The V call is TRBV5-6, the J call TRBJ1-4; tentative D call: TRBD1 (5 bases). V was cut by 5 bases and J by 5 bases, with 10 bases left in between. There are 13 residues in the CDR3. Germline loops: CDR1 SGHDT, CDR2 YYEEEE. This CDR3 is CASSGRANEKLFF. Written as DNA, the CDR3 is TGTGCCAGCAGTGGCAGGGCAAATGAAAAACTGTTTTTT. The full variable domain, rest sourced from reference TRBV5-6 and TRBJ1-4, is DAGVTQSPTHLIKTRGQQVTLRCSPKSGHDTVSWYQQALGQGPQFIFQYYEEEERQRGNFPDRFSGHQFPNYSSELNVNALLLGDSALYLCASSGRANEKLFFGSGTQLSVL.

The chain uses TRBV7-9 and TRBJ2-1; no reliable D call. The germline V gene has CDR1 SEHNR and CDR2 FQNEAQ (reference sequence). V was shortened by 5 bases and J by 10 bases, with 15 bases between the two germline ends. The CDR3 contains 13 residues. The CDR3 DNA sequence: TGTGCCAGCAGCACTGACTGGACCAGGGAGCAGTTCTTC. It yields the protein CASSTDWTREQFF.

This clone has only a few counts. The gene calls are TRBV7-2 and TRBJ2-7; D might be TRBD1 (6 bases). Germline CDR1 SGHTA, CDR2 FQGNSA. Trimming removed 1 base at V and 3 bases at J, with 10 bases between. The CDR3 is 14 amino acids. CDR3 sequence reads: CASSLGGRYYEQYF. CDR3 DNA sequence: TGTGCCAGCAGCTTAGGGGGGCGGTACTACGAGCAGTACTTC.

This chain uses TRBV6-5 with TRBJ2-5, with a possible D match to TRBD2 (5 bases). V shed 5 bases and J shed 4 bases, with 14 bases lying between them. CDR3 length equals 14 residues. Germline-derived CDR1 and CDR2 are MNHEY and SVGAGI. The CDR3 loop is CASSRTVRGETQYF. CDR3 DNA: TGTGCCAGCAGTAGGACCGTACGGGGAGAGACCCAGTACTTC.